This T cell receptor beta chain is from a study of blood T cell repertoires in COVID-19. Overall study context: The analysed material was cDNA or gDNA that came from T cells, B-cell-depleted T cells, or PBMCs.

Original analysis: Reference gene primer amplification gave nucleated cell count estimates. This table comes from immunoSEQ multiplex PCR, and its TCRdb copy is limited to in-frame clones, with some not included. V and J calls and clone size are copied from that table; D and trimming were computed from the DNA. The sample records under 100,000 clones, approximately 90% being singletons. Per the germline V gene, CDR1 is SGHTA and CDR2 is FQGNSA. CDR3 size: 14 residues. V lost 0 bases to trimming and J lost 4 bases, with 7 bases between them. The source material was peripheral blood. The sequence was collected from a man aged 50-59 years with acute or convalescent COVID-19. The gene calls are TRBV7-2 and TRBJ1-3; no definite D call. The CDR3 loop is CASSLALAGNTIYF. CDR3 nucleotides: TGTGCCAGCAGCTTAGCGCTAGCGGGAAACACCATATATTTT.